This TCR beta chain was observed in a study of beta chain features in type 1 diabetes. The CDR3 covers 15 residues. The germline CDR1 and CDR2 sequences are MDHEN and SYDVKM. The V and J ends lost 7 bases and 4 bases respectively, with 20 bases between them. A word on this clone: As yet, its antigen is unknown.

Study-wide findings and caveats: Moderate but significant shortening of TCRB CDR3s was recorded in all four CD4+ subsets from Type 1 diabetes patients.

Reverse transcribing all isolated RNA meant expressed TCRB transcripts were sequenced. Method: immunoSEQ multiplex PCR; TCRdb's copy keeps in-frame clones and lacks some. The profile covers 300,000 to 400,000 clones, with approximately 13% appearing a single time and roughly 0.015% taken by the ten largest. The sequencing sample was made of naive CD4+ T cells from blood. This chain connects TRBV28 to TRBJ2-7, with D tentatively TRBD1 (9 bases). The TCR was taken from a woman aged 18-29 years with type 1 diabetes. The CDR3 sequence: CASTRGGTGRYEQYF. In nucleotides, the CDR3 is TGTGCCAGCACCCGGGGGGGGACAGGGCGATACGAGCAGTACTTC.